This T cell receptor (beta chain) came from a study of shared clonotypes between healthy human individuals. About the research overall: Each donor's CD8 memory used one plate, CD8 naive two, each CD4 subset three.

An approximately 200 ng quantity of DNA, 30,000 to 35,000 T cell genomes, went into the sorted-subset replicate PCRs. Sequencing was performed with immunoSEQ multiplex PCR; in TCRdb, only in-frame clones are kept and a portion is missing. Found here are about 340,000 clones, less than 75% of them singletons; the top ten hold about 10%. For this clone: Other DNA sequences in the same sample also yield this CDR3.

In germline, CDR1 is MNHEY, CDR2 SMNVEV (reference sequence). V lost 0 bases and J 5 bases, leaving 7 bases between the germline ends. The CDR3 is made up of 13 amino acids. Sequencing was performed on memory CD4+ T cells sorted from blood. Subset: CD45RA-negative fraction. The receptor was derived from a man aged 30-40 years in good health. J is TRBJ1-2 and V is TRBV27; D possibly corresponds to TRBD1 (5 bases). This CDR3 reads CASSLSWGYGYTF. DNA for the CDR3: TGTGCCAGCAGTTTATCTTGGGGGTATGGCTACACCTTC.